These 7 T cell receptor beta chains came from one sample sequenced in a study of T-cell memory formation after mild COVID-19. TCRdb itself ran the 5' RACE reads through MiXCR, one entry per CDR3 protein. The data contain over 150,000 distinct CDR3 sequences, roughly a fifth of them seen just once; the ten biggest clones take up about 23%. Material: PBMCs or a T cell subset sorted from them (not recorded which). These receptors were collected from an adult woman who had mild COVID-19 (a few samples of this study predate the infection). Cell type and time point are not known.

The CDR3 DNA reads as TGTGCCAGCAGTTTGCTCCCGGTAGTAGAGCAGTTCTTC. Its protein is CASSLLPVVEQFF. V usage is TRBV27 and J usage is TRBJ2-1, with unresolved D. The CDR3 contains 13 residues. The V end was cut by 3 bases, the J end by 10 bases, with 13 bases between. From germline, CDR1 is MNHEY and CDR2 SMNVEV (reference sequence).

The chain carries TRBV19 and TRBJ2-3, with a weak D call TRBD1 (5 bases). This CDR3 is built from 14 residues. Germline lookup yields CDR1 LNHDA and CDR2 SQIVND (reference sequence). Trimming took 3 bases from V and 7 from J, leaving 14 bases between them. The CDR3 protein is CASSIGLVGHTQYF. The CDR3 nucleotides read TGTGCCAGTAGTATCGGCCTAGTGGGGCATACGCAGTATTTT. The full variable domain, its missing parts supplied by reference TRBV19 and TRBJ2-3, is DGGITQSPKYLFRKEGQNVTLSCEQNLNHDAMYWYRQDPGQGLRLIYYSQIVNDFQKGDIAEGYSVSREKKESFPLTVTSAQKNPTAFYLCASSIGLVGHTQYFGPGTRLTVL.

This clonotype was seen more than once but under ten times. This chain connects TRBV29-1 to TRBJ1-2; 8 positions agree with TRBD1. This CDR3 region has 13 residues. The J segment lost 8 bases and the V segment lost 7 bases, leaving 12 bases of the junction unmatched. CDR1 SQVTM and CDR2 ANQGSEA come from the germline V gene. In DNA form, the CDR3 reads TGCAGCGCCGACCCCAGGGGGCCGAGGGGCTACACCTTC. Residues: CSADPRGPRGYTF.

This clonotype turned up a few times. This chain connects TRBV7-6 to TRBJ1-2; 9 positions match TRBD1. The CDR3 extends over 14 amino acids. CDR1 is SGHVS, CDR2 FNYEAQ, per germline. Trimming took 2 bases from V and 5 from J; bases not matched to a gene: 3. Written as DNA, the CDR3 is TGTGCCAGCAGCTTAACAGGGGGCCCATATGGCTACACCTTC. Protein: CASSLTGGPYGYTF.

Comment on this clonotype: Since a much larger clone is just one base distant, this may be a read error. The chain joins TRBV24-1 to TRBJ2-2; D is possibly TRBD1 (7 bases). Per germline, CDR1 KGHDR and CDR2 SFDVKD. This CDR3 spans 15 amino acids. CDR3 loop: CARMRDSELPGELIF. CDR3 DNA: TGTGCACGCATGCGGGACAGCGAGCTTCCCGGGGAGCTGATTTTT.

V gene TRBV6-5 combines with J gene TRBJ2-1; 8 bases agree with TRBD1. After removal of 6 bases from V and 6 bases from J, the junction contained 7 bases not matched to a gene. Germline lookup yields CDR1 MNHEY and CDR2 SVGAGI. This CDR3 contains 14 residues. CDR3 sequence (DNA): TGTGCCAGCAGCCCACATACAGGGGGCAATGAGCAGTTCTTC. Its translation is CASSPHTGGNEQFF.

The chain is built from TRBV9 and TRBJ2-1; D not resolved. V shed 4 bases and J shed 0 bases, with 14 bases lying between them. This CDR3 is built from 16 residues. The germline CDR1 and CDR2 sequences are SGDLS and YYNGEE. CDR3 residues: CASSSPLTGSYNEQFF. Here the CDR3 DNA reads TGTGCCAGCAGCTCGCCCCTCACCGGCTCCTACAATGAGCAGTTCTTC. Using reference TRBV9 and TRBJ2-1 for the parts outside the CDR3, the full variable domain is DSGVTQTPKHLITATGQRVTLRCSPRSGDLSVYWYQQSLDQGLQFLIQYYNGEERAKGNILERFSAQQFPDLHSELNLSSLELGDSALYFCASSSPLTGSYNEQFFGPGTRLTVL.